Listed below are T cell receptor beta chains from one sample, sequenced in a study of type 1 and type 2 diabetes patients. TCRdb reanalysed the multiplex PCR reads using MiXCR and keeps one entry per CDR3 protein. The sample records about 270,000 distinct CDR3 sequences, more than 45% being singletons. Input material: peripheral blood mononuclear cells (PBMCs). Every receptor here comes from a man aged 18-30 years with type 2 diabetes. CDR3s include the opening cysteine and the closing phenylalanine or tryptophan. The order of the fields is J gene, clone size, D gene, V gene, CDR3 protein, CDR3 DNA. D genes are given only for firm matches. Clone size, where shown, is once, few, many, or a class for clones that have expanded.

TRBJ2-7	.	TRBD2	TRBV12-3/TRBV12-4	CASSFEGHGGRGTQQYF	TGTGCCAGCAGTTTTGAGGGGCACGGCGGGAGAGGGACCCAGCAGTACTTC
TRBJ1-1	many	.	TRBV15	CATSRDEAFF	TGTGCCACCAGCAGAGATGAAGCTTTCTTT
TRBJ1-1	.	.	TRBV7-8	CASSSQGLGTEAFF	TGTGCCAGCAGCTCACAGGGCCTGGGCACTGAAGCTTTCTTT
TRBJ2-7	few	TRBD1	TRBV20-1	CSARSRTGTYEQYF	TGCAGTGCTAGATCTCGGACAGGGACCTACGAGCAGTACTTC
TRBJ1-1	.	.	TRBV7-2	CASSFWRNTEAFF	TGTGCCAGCAGCTTTTGGAGAAACACTGAAGCTTTCTTT
TRBJ1-1	.	.	TRBV24-1	CATSATAGNTEAFF	TGTGCCACCAGTGCAACAGCCGGGAACACTGAAGCTTTCTTT
TRBJ1-2	many	.	TRBV10-2	CASSESRGSHGYTF	TGCGCCAGCAGTGAGTCTAGGGGGTCTCATGGCTACACCTTC
TRBJ1-2	.	.	TRBV2	CASRETAANYGYTF	TGTGCCAGCAGGGAGACAGCGGCTAACTATGGCTACACCTTC
TRBJ2-5	.	.	TRBV7-9	CASSQPGRTQYF	TGTGCCAGCAGCCAACCGGGGAGGACCCAGTACTTC
TRBJ2-4	.	TRBD1	TRBV19	CASRGTGTDIQYF	TGTGCCAGTAGGGGGACAGGGACGGACATTCAGTACTTC
TRBJ2-7	.	.	TRBV7-8	CASSLRGGRYEQYF	TGTGCCAGCAGCTTACGGGGAGGCAGGTACGAGCAGTACTTC
TRBJ2-5	.	.	TRBV14	CASSQYLGGGETQYF	TGTGCCAGCAGCCAATATCTAGGGGGTGGAGAGACCCAGTACTTC
TRBJ1-1	.	.	TRBV6-5	CASSSGRYTEAFF	TGTGCCAGCAGCTCCGGACGGTACACTGAAGCTTTCTTT
TRBJ1-1	.	.	TRBV6-5	CASSYSGSTEAFF	TGTGCCAGCAGTTACTCGGGCAGCACTGAAGCTTTCTTT
TRBJ2-7	.	.	TRBV12-3/TRBV12-4	CASSFYLEGGEQYF	TGTGCCAGCAGTTTTTACCTCGAGGGGGGGGAGCAGTACTTC
TRBJ2-1	few	.	TRBV20-1	CSVLRDIYNEQFF	TGCAGTGTCCTCCGGGACATCTACAATGAGCAGTTCTTC
TRBJ2-7	.	TRBD1	TRBV7-8	CASTQVGTGGYYEQYF	TGTGCCAGCACCCAGGTCGGGACAGGGGGCTACTACGAGCAGTACTTC
TRBJ1-1	once	.	TRBV2	CASTNPNTEAFF	TGTGCCAGCACCAACCCGAACACTGAAGCTTTCTTT
TRBJ2-1	once	TRBD2	TRBV15	CATSRDGTSANHRQFF	TGTGCCACCAGCAGAGATGGTACTAGCGCCAATCATAGGCAGTTCTTC
TRBJ1-1	few	TRBD1	TRBV19	CASSMTGGTEAFF	TGTGCCAGTAGTATGACAGGGGGTACTGAAGCTTTCTTT
TRBJ2-5	.	.	TRBV28	CASSLTTQETQYF	TGTGCCAGCAGTTTGACTACCCAAGAGACCCAGTACTTC
TRBJ2-3	once	TRBD1	TRBV9	CASSVGDRDTDTQYF	TGTGCCAGCAGCGTAGGAGACAGGGACACAGATACGCAGTATTTT
TRBJ1-6	.	TRBD1	TRBV13	CASSQTGSPLHF	TGCGCCAGCAGCCAGACAGGGTCACCCCTCCACTTT
TRBJ2-7	.	.	TRBV7-9	CASSSGTGSSYEQYF	TGTGCCAGCAGCTCTGGGACGGGGAGCTCCTACGAGCAGTACTTC
TRBJ1-1	.	.	TRBV10-3	CAISERLGQGTTEAFF	TGTGCCATCAGTGAGCGCTTGGGGCAGGGAACCACTGAAGCTTTCTTT
TRBJ2-3	.	TRBD2	TRBV7-3	CASSDGLASTDTQYF	TGTGCCAGCAGCGATGGACTAGCTAGCACAGATACGCAGTATTTT
TRBJ1-2	.	.	TRBV10-1	CASSLEGLNYGYTF	TGCGCCAGCAGCTTGGAGGGGCTGAACTATGGCTACACCTTC
TRBJ2-7	once	TRBD2	TRBV20-1	CSARDTRPSGGARVFHEQYF	TGCAGTGCTAGAGATACGCGGCCTAGCGGGGGGGCAAGGGTCTTCCACGAGCAGTACTTC
TRBJ1-4	once	.	TRBV7-3	CASSDSTGTTNEKLFF	TGTGCCAGCAGCGATTCCACAGGGACAACTAATGAAAAACTGTTTTTT
TRBJ1-1	.	.	TRBV10-3	CAISELALGNTEAFF	TGTGCCATCAGTGAGCTTGCTCTTGGGAACACTGAAGCTTTCTTT
TRBJ2-7	.	.	TRBV19	CASSIGGGFYEQYF	TGTGCCAGTAGTATAGGCGGCGGTTTCTACGAGCAGTACTTC
TRBJ1-4	few	TRBD1	TRBV7-3	CASSNHGQVLNEKLFF	TGTGCCAGCAGCAACCATGGACAGGTCTTGAATGAAAAACTGTTTTTT
TRBJ2-1	.	.	TRBV15	CATSRGKLGTHNEQFF	TGTGCCACCAGCAGAGGAAAACTAGGAACCCACAATGAGCAGTTCTTC
TRBJ2-7	.	TRBD1	TRBV27	CASSFIEGAHPYEQYF	TGTGCCAGCAGTTTCATTGAGGGGGCCCATCCCTACGAGCAGTACTTC
TRBJ2-7	.	TRBD2	TRBV20-1	CSARDLSGGPTYEQYF	TGCAGTGCTAGAGACCTTAGCGGGGGTCCTACCTACGAGCAGTACTTC
TRBJ2-7	.	.	TRBV11-2	CASSLDPGSPYEQYF	TGTGCCAGCAGCTTAGACCCAGGCTCCCCCTACGAGCAGTACTTC
TRBJ1-2	few	.	TRBV12-5	CASGLPRQTYGYTF	TGTGCTAGTGGTTTGCCAAGACAGACCTATGGCTACACCTTC
TRBJ2-5	few	.	TRBV7-9	CASSERGVHGVRETQYF	TGTGCCAGCAGCGAGAGGGGAGTCCACGGGGTCCGGGAGACCCAGTACTTC
TRBJ2-7	.	TRBD1	TRBV28	CASSLLGTGTYEQYF	TGTGCCAGCAGTTTGCTGGGGACAGGGACCTACGAGCAGTACTTC
TRBJ1-5	.	.	TRBV2	CASSEEGLRQTNQPQHF	TGTGCCAGCAGTGAAGAGGGGCTTAGACAGACCAATCAGCCCCAGCATTTT
TRBJ2-7	once	TRBD2	TRBV30	CAWNPPGAGRRFYEQYF	TGTGCCTGGAACCCCCCGGGAGCGGGAAGGAGGTTCTACGAGCAGTACTTC
TRBJ1-4	.	.	TRBV10-1	CASSEGTVGKLFF	TGCGCCAGCAGTGAGGGGACGGTCGGAAAACTGTTTTTT
TRBJ1-5	few	.	TRBV7-2	CASSSRHRDRASNQPQHF	TGTGCCAGCAGCTCGCGCCACAGGGATAGGGCGAGCAATCAGCCCCAGCATTTT